Listed below are T cell receptor beta chains from one sample, sequenced in a study of tumor and adjacent non-tumor tissue in lung cancer. MiXCR, run by TCRdb on the multiplex PCR reads, gives a single entry per CDR3 protein. The data contain about 50,000 distinct CDR3 sequences, 74% of them singletons. Sequencing used distant non-tumor lung tissue. The receptors come from a woman in her sixties or seventies with non-small cell lung cancer. CDR3s include the opening cysteine and the closing phenylalanine or tryptophan. D genes are given only for firm matches. Clone size is not always given. Where it is, it says once, few, many or a class for expanded clones.

d_call clone_size j_call v_call cdr3_nt cdr3_aa
NA many TRBJ1-5 TRBV6-5 TGTGCCAGCAGTTCAGTATGGGGGGGCGGCCAGCCCCAGCATTTT CASSSVWGGGQPQHF
TRBD1 NA TRBJ1-2 TRBV4-1 TGCACCAGCAGCCAAAATTCGGAGACAGGGGCTGGCTACACCTTC CTSSQNSETGAGYTF
TRBD2 NA TRBJ2-3 TRBV4-3 TGCGCCAGCAGTCAGATGGAGGCGGGGGGAACAGTTACGCAGTATTTT CASSQMEAGGTVTQYF
NA NA TRBJ1-6 TRBV6-5 TGTGCCTGCAGTTACCAGGAATTGTATTCACCCCTCAACTTT CACSYQELYSPLNF
NA few TRBJ2-3 TRBV6-6 TGTACCAGCACCCTTATAGCTGGAGGTAGCGCAGATACGCAGTATTTT CTSTLIAGGSADTQYF
NA NA TRBJ2-3 TRBV29-1 TGCAGCATCGTCCCGGAGATGGTAGATACGCAGTATTTT CSIVPEMVDTQYF
NA NA TRBJ1-1 TRBV5-4 TGTACCAGTATTCCCCGGGGTGATGCCGACACTGAAGCTTTCTTT CTSIPRGDADTEAFF
NA many TRBJ2-7 TRBV7-8 TGTGCCAGCAGCTCCACGACAGCTTCCATGGAGCAGTACTTC CASSSTTASMEQYF
NA NA TRBJ2-7 TRBV6-6 TGTGCCAGCAGTCAGGGGGGCGATCGGGCTATCGAGCAGTACTTT CASSQGGDRAIEQYF
NA NA TRBJ1-2 TRBV11-1 TGTACCAGCAGCGAAAGCGGGTCTATGACTAACATCTTC CTSSESGSMTNIF
NA NA TRBJ1-5 TRBV11-3 TGTGCCAGCAGCTTGCAAAGAGCATGCAAGGCCCCGGAGCCCCAGCATTTT CASSLQRACKAPEPQHF
NA few TRBJ2-7 TRBV20-1 TGCAGTGCTAGAGATCCTTTAGTTTCCTCCTACGAGCAGTACTTC CSARDPLVSSYEQYF
TRBD1 NA TRBJ2-1 TRBV4-3 TGCGCCAACAGCCACCCGCCTGGGACAGGGCCCAATGAGCATTTCTTC CANSHPPGTGPNEHFF
NA NA TRBJ2-3 TRBV4-1 TGCGCCACCAGCCAAAGAGGATTCAGCACAGATACGCAGTATTTT CATSQRGFSTDTQYF
NA once TRBJ2-2 TRBV28 TGTGCCTGCGGCCAGACAGACCCCGGGGAGCTGTTTTTT CACGQTDPGELFF
NA NA TRBJ2-1 TRBV11-2 TGTGCCAGCAGCCTAAGGCCCTCCGGGACTGGTTACGATGAGCAGTTCTTC CASSLRPSGTGYDEQFF
TRBD1 once TRBJ2-2 TRBV6-6 TGTGCCTGCAGTCCCGGGACAGGGGACACAGGGGGGCTGTTTTTT CACSPGTGDTGGLFF
NA NA TRBJ2-3 TRBV4-2 TGTGCCAGCAGCCAAGATTGGGAACGGTGTAGCACAGATAGGCAGTATTTT CASSQDWERCSTDRQYF
NA NA TRBJ2-3 TRBV28 TGTGCCAGCAGTCCTTGGGACTCGGACCTATATACGCAGTATTTT CASSPWDSDLYTQYF
TRBD1 many TRBJ2-2 TRBV4-1 TGCGCCAGCAGCCAAGATGACAGGGAAACCGGGGAGCTGTTTTTT CASSQDDRETGELFF
NA NA TRBJ2-5 TRBV13 TGTACCAGCAGCCCCAGACTAGGAGAGACCCAGTATTTC CTSSPRLGETQYF
NA NA TRBJ1-1 TRBV12-5 TGTGCTAGTGGTTTGGCCTCAGGGGCTGAAGCTCTCTTT CASGLASGAEALF
TRBD2 NA TRBJ2-3 TRBV6-5 TGTGCCAGCAGCCTAGCGGGGGAGCCGACAGATATGCAGTATTTT CASSLAGEPTDMQYF
NA NA TRBJ2-5 TRBV20-1 TGCAGTGCTGGGCTCCAAGAGACCCAGTACTTC CSAGLQETQYF
NA NA TRBJ2-3 TRBV12-3/TRBV12-4 TGTGCCGGCAGTTTTGACAGCACGGATACGCAGTATTTT CAGSFDSTDTQYF
NA NA TRBJ2-1 TRBV5-1 TGCGCCAGCAGCCCGGAGGTGCGGGCGCAATACAATGAGCAGCTCTTC CASSPEVRAQYNEQLF
NA NA TRBJ2-1 TRBV6-2/TRBV6-3 TGTGTCAGCACCGGGACACTCTCCTACAATGAGCAGTTCTTC CVSTGTLSYNEQFF
NA few TRBJ1-3 TRBV29-1 TGCAGCGTTGGTGAACACACCATATATTTT CSVGEHTIYF
TRBD1 NA TRBJ1-6 TRBV5-4 TGTGCCAGCACCTTGGGACAGGAAGTATGGTCACCCCTTCACTTT CASTLGQEVWSPLHF
NA NA TRBJ2-7 TRBV10-3 TGTGCCATCGGTGAGGGCTCCCCCGAGCAGTACTTC CAIGEGSPEQYF
NA NA TRBJ2-5 TRBV5-6 TGTGCCAGTAGGTCCACATGGATCAGTGGAGAGACCCAGTACTTC CASRSTWISGETQYF
NA NA TRBJ2-1 TRBV29-1 TGCAGCCTTGGGGATGACCAGTTCTTC CSLGDDQFF
NA NA TRBJ1-3 TRBV30 TGTGCCTGGATGCCGGCTCAGGGAGCAGTTCTGGGGGGAAACATCATATATTTT CAWMPAQGAVLGGNIIYF
NA NA TRBJ2-5 TRBV6-5 TGTCCCACTGGCGTAGGGAAGACCCAGTACTTC CPTGVGKTQYF
TRBD2 NA TRBJ2-1 TRBV5-4 TGTGCCAGCAGCTTGGGTGGCGGGAGAAGTAATGAGCAGTTCTTC CASSLGGGRSNEQFF
NA NA TRBJ1-1 TRBV11-2 TGTGCCATCAACACGGGACAAGGTAACACTGAAGCTTTCTTT CAINTGQGNTEAFF
TRBD1 few TRBJ2-7 TRBV6-6 TGCGCCAGCAGTCACCAGACAGGGGGAGACTACGAGCAATACTTC CASSHQTGGDYEQYF
TRBD2 few TRBJ2-2 TRBV6-2/TRBV6-3 TGTACCAGCACCGCCCCTCCACTAGCGGGGACCGGGGAGCTGTTTTTT CTSTAPPLAGTGELFF
TRBD2 NA TRBJ2-1 TRBV5-4 TGTACCAGCAGCTTGCCTAGCGGGTACATTGAGCAGTTCTTC CTSSLPSGYIEQFF
NA many TRBJ1-5 TRBV15 TGTGCCACCAGCAGAGATATGCAGAGCAATCAGCCCCAGCATTTT CATSRDMQSNQPQHF
NA NA TRBJ2-5 TRBV4-3 TGCGCCAGGAGCCAGAAGGAGGGGGCCTGGGAGACCCAGTACTTC CARSQKEGAWETQYF
NA NA TRBJ1-3 TRBV29-1 TGCAGCGTCGTGGCAGGGATGGCCGGAAACACCATATATTTT CSVVAGMAGNTIYF
NA NA TRBJ2-1 TRBV10-3 TGTGCCATCAGTGTAACAAGCAATGAGCAGTTCTTC CAISVTSNEQFF
NA NA TRBJ1-1 TRBV6-6 TGTGCCAGCGGTTACCCGGACGGCACTGAAGTTTTCTTT CASGYPDGTEVFF
NA NA TRBJ1-1 TRBV11-3 TGTGCCAGCAGCTTAGATTCGGGGAGAGGCACTGAAGCTTTCTTT CASSLDSGRGTEAFF
NA NA TRBJ1-3 TRBV29-1 TGCAGCATTGAAGATTTTGGGGGGTGCCGGGGCGGAAACACCATATATTTT CSIEDFGGCRGGNTIYF
NA NA TRBJ2-1 TRBV28 TGTGCCAGCAGTGGACCTTACAGGAATGAGCAGTTCTTC CASSGPYRNEQFF
NA once TRBJ2-3 TRBV7-8 TGTGCCAGCAGCGAACTAGCTGGGGCTTCACCCGGTACGCGATATTTT CASSELAGASPGTRYF
NA many TRBJ2-7 TRBV20-1 TGCAGTGCTAGGAGCCCTCGGCGATCGTACGAGCAGTACTTC CSARSPRRSYEQYF
TRBD2 few TRBJ2-1 TRBV4-1 TGCGCCACCGCGACTAGCGGGAGGAACCCAAGCTCCTACAATGAGCAGTTCTTC CATATSGRNPSSYNEQFF
NA NA TRBJ1-1 TRBV12-3/TRBV12-4 TGTGCCAGCGGGACTGGGGGGCAGAACACTGAAGCTTCCTTT CASGTGGQNTEASF
NA NA TRBJ2-1 TRBV20-1 TGCAGTGCTACCCACAGAGAGGGAGACGATGAACAGTTCTTC CSATHREGDDEQFF
NA NA TRBJ2-4 TRBV6-5 TGTGTCAGCAGACCATCGAAAGGGGGAGGGATCAAAAACATTCAGTGCTTC CVSRPSKGGGIKNIQCF